The 10 T cell receptor beta chains presented below share a single source sample, sequenced in a study of vaccination and CD4 T cells after COVID-19. Time point meaning: late sampling 161 to 241 days after vaccination in three convalescent patients. Treatment noted: 10-day PBMC culture with coronavirus spike peptide pools or control peptides (ViraFEST assay). At the Johns Hopkins FTIC core, DNA taken from cultured CD4+ T cells was sequenced by way of the Oncomine TCR Beta short-read assay. One entry per CDR3 protein results from TCRdb running MiXCR on the PCR reads. This sample carries over 20,000 distinct CDR3 sequences, about 31% of them seen once, and the ten largest clones take less than 4%. These receptors are not linked to any known antigen. The specimen comprised CD4+ T cells from blood, cultured in vitro, sampled about 7 months after SARS-CoV-2 vaccination. The receptors shown here come from a human donor who had recovered from COVID-19.

The chain uses TRBV29-1 and TRBJ1-5, with 7 positions matching TRBD1. V lost 6 bases and J lost 1; bases outside the gene matches: 3. Germline loops: CDR1 SQVTM, CDR2 ANQGSEA. CDR3 length: 13 amino acids. The CDR3 nucleotides read TGCAGCGTAGAACAGGGGAGCAATCAGCCCCAGCATTTT. It specifies CSVEQGSNQPQHF.

This chain uses TRBV10-1 with TRBJ1-5; TRBD1 matches at 7 bases. There are 16 residues in the CDR3. In germline, CDR1 is WNHNN, CDR2 SYGVQD (reference sequence). V shed 4 bases and J 3 bases; nucleotides not matched to a gene: 9. DNA of the CDR3: TGCGCCAGCAGTGTCCGGGACAGAATACCCAATCAGCCCCAGCATTTT. It encodes CASSVRDRIPNQPQHF.

This clonotype was detected a few times. The chain is built from TRBV10-1 and TRBJ1-1; 10 bases line up with TRBD1. Germline V gives CDR1 WNHNN, CDR2 SYGVQD (reference sequence). This CDR3 comprises 13 residues. V gave up 5 bases and J gave up 8 bases; unmatched junction bases: 5. This CDR3 reads CASSWDRGEEAFF. CDR3 DNA: TGCGCCAGCAGTTGGGACAGGGGTGAAGAAGCTTTCTTT.

This clonotype was recorded a few times. The genes are TRBV20-1 and TRBJ2-7, with 13 bases fitting TRBD2. From germline, CDR1 is DFQATT and CDR2 SNEGSKA (reference sequence). CDR3 length: 18 residues. J gave up 4 bases and V 2 bases, and 14 bases lay outside the gene matches. This chain's CDR3 is CSARPRGLAGLGGYEQYF. The CDR3 nucleotides are TGCAGTGCTAGACCCCGGGGACTAGCGGGGCTGGGTGGATACGAGCAGTACTTC.

This chain joins TRBV6-1 and TRBJ1-1; weak D call: TRBD1 (5 bases). The V gene's germline CDR1 is MNHNS and CDR2 SASEGT. The CDR3 covers 14 residues. The V gene lost 5 bases and the J gene lost 4 bases, with 14 bases spanning the gap. This CDR3 is CASSIQTDFTEAFF. In DNA form, the CDR3 reads TGTGCCAGCAGTATCCAGACAGATTTCACTGAAGCTTTCTTT.

The chain links TRBV15 to TRBJ1-2; 9 bases are a match to TRBD1. Germline-derived CDR1 and CDR2 are LNHNV and YYDKDF (reference sequence). This CDR3 has 18 residues. After removal of 1 base from V and 4 bases from J, the junction contained 13 bases not matched to a gene. CDR3 sequence: CATSRAPGRTGAVYGYTF. CDR3 nucleotides: TGTGCCACCAGCAGAGCTCCCGGCCGGACAGGGGCAGTCTATGGCTACACCTTC. The full variable domain, completed using reference TRBV15 and TRBJ1-2, is DAMVIQNPRYQVTQFGKPVTLSCSQTLNHNVMYWYQQKSSQAPKLLFHYYDKDFNNEADTPDNFQSRRPNTSFCFLDIRSPGLGDTAMYLCATSRAPGRTGAVYGYTFGSGTRLTVV.

This sequence joins TRBV7-9 and TRBJ2-3; 8 nucleotides match TRBD2. CDR3 size: 15 residues. CDR1 is SEHNR and CDR2 is FQNEAQ in the germline V gene (reference sequence). Germline trimming cut 5 bases from V and 1 base from J; bases unmatched to any gene: 5. DNA of the CDR3: TGTGCCAGCAGCCTGCTAGCGGGCGGCACAGATACGCAGTATTTT. Its protein product is CASSLLAGGTDTQYF.

This sequence joins TRBV7-6 and TRBJ2-3; 8 bases are shared with TRBD2. CDR3 length equals 17 residues. After removal of 0 bases from V and 0 bases from J, the junction contained 5 bases not matched to a gene. Germline CDR1 and CDR2: SGHVS and FNYEAQ. The CDR3 loop reads CASSLAPSGSSTDTQYF. As DNA, the CDR3 is TGTGCCAGCAGCTTAGCCCCTAGCGGGTCGAGCACAGATACGCAGTATTTT.

This chain links TRBV7-3 with TRBJ1-1; D not certain. V gave up 0 bases and J gave up 10 bases, with 9 bases separating them. The CDR3 sequence is 12 residues long. Germline CDR1 reads SGHTA; CDR2 reads FQGTGA. The CDR3 DNA reads TGTGCCAGCAGCTTAACTGGAGGAATAGCTTTCTTT. Translated: CASSLTGGIAFF.

The chain recombines TRBV10-3 with TRBJ2-7; 11 nucleotides line up with TRBD2. This CDR3 spans 15 amino acids. V trimming: 2 bases; J trimming: 2 bases; junction bases outside the gene matches: 2. Germline loops: CDR1 ENHRY, CDR2 SYGVKD. The DNA for the CDR3 is TGTGCCATCAGTGAGGCACTAGCGGGAGCCTACGAGCAGTACTTC. It translates to CAISEALAGAYEQYF.